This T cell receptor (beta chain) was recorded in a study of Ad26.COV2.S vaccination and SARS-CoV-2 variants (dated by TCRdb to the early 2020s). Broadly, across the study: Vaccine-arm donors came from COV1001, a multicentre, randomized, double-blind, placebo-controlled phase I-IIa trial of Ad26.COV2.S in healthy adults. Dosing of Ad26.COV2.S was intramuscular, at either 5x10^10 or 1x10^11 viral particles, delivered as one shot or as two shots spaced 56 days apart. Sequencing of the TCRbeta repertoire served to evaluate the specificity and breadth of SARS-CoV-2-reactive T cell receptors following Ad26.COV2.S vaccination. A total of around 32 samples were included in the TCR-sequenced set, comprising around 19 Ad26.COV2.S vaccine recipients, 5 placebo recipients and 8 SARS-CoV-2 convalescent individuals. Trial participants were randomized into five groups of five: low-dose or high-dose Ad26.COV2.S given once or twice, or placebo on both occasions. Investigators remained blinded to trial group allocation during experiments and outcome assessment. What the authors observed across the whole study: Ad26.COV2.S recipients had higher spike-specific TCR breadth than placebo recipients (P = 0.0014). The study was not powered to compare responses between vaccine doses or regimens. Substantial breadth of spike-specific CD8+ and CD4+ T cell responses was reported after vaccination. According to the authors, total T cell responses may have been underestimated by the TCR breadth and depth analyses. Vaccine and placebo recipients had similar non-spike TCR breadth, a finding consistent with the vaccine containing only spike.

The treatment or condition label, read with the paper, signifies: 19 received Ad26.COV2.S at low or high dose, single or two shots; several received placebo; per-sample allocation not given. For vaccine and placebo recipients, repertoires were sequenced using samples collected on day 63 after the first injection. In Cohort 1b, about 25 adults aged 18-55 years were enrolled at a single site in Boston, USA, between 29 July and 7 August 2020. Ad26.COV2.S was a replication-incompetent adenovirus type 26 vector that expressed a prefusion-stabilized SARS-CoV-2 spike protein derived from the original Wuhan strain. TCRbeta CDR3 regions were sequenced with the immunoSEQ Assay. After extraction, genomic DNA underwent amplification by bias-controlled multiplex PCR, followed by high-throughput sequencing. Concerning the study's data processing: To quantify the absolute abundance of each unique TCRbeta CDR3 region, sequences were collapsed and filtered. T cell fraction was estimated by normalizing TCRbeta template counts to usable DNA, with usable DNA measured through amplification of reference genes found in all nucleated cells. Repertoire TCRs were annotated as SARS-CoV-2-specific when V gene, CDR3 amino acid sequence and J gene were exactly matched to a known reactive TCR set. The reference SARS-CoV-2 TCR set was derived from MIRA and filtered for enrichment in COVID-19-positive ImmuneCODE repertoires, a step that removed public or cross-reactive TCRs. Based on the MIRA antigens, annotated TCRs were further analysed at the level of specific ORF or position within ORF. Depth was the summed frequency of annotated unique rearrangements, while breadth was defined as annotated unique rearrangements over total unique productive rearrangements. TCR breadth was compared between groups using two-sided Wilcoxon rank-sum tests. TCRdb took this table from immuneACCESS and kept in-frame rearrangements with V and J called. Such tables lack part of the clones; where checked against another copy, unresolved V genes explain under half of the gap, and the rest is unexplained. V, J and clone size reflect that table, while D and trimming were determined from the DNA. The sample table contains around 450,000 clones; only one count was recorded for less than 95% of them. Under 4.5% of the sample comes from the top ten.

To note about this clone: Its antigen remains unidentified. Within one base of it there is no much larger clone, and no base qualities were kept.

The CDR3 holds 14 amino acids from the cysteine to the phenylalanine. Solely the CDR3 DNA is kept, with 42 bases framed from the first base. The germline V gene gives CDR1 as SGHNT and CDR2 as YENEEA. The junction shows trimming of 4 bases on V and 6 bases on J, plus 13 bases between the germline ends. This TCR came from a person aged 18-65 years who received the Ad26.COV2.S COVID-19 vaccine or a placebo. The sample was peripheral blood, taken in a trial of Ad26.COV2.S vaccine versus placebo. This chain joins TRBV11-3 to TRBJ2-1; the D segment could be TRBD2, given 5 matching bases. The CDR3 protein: CASSYRDQINEQFF. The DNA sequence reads TGTGCCAGCAGCTACCGGGATCAGATCAATGAGCAGTTCTTC.